The 22 T cell receptor beta chains below all came from one sample that was sequenced in a study of response to subunit inactivated influenza vaccine. TCRdb analysed the RT-PCR reads with MiXCR anew, one entry per CDR3 protein. The data show more than 450,000 distinct CDR3 sequences, 11% seen once. This sample was shared with a second study, whose subject was T cells expressing NK-cell markers. From that report: The cDNA for TCR beta came from 5'RACE template switching with UMIs.

Material: PBMCs from blood, obtained on the day of vaccination. Receptors were obtained from a man in his forties or fifties who received an inactivated influenza vaccine.

The sample holds a few counts of this clonotype. The chain is built from TRBV12-3 or TRBV12-4 and TRBJ1-1; no firm D call. The length of the CDR3 is 14 residues. Trimming pared 7 bases from V and 0 bases from J, leaving 12 bases between. The CDR3 DNA sequence: TGTGCCAGCACACGAGGGTCCATGAACACTGAAGCTTTCTTT. Its protein is CASTRGSMNTEAFF.

This clonotype was picked up many times. The V gene is TRBV2, the J gene TRBJ1-4; TRBD1 aligns across 9 bases. Losses at the gene ends were 6 bases for V and 7 bases for J; bases not matched to a gene: 6. Germline V gene sequence: CDR1 SNHLY, CDR2 FYNNEI. This CDR3 is built from 14 residues. CDR3 protein: CASRKTGGGEKLFF. In DNA, the CDR3 is TGTGCCAGCAGGAAAACAGGGGGCGGTGAAAAACTGTTTTTT.

This chain connects TRBV18 to TRBJ2-5, with 11 bases identical to TRBD2. CDR1 and CDR2 from the germline V gene are KGHSH and LQKENI. The CDR3 extends over 17 amino acids. The J segment lost 10 bases and the V segment lost 6 bases, leaving 19 bases of the junction unmatched. CDR3 loop: CASSTKTSGTRGASQYF. In DNA, the CDR3 is TGTGCCAGCTCTACCAAGACTAGCGGGACCCGAGGCGCGAGCCAGTACTTC.

This clonotype was detected many times. The chain recombines TRBV5-1 with TRBJ2-7, with D tentatively TRBD1 or TRBD2 (5 bases each). Germline CDR1 SGHRS, CDR2 YFSETQ. Trimming removed 0 bases from V and 6 bases from J, with 13 bases in between. CDR3 size: 14 residues. DNA for the CDR3: TGCGCCAGCAGCTTGGGAGGGACGGAGCTCGAGCAGTACTTC. This gives the protein CASSLGGTELEQYF. The full variable domain, its missing parts supplied by reference TRBV5-1 and TRBJ2-7, is KAGVTQTPRYLIKTRGQQVTLSCSPISGHRSVSWYQQTPGQGLQFLFEYFSETQRNKGNFPGRFSGRQFSNSRSEMNVSTLELGDSALYLCASSLGGTELEQYFGPGTRLTVT.

This clonotype appeared a few times. The chain recombines TRBV6-1 with TRBJ2-7; 7 positions agree with TRBD1. Germline CDR1 and CDR2: MNHNS and SASEGT. V trimming: 5 bases; J trimming: 2 bases; junction bases outside the gene matches: 9. The CDR3 covers 15 residues. The CDR3 DNA is TGTGCCAGCAGTCTTCCCGGGACAGCGGCCTACGAGCAGTACTTC. Protein product: CASSLPGTAAYEQYF.

This clonotype has just a few counts. V is TRBV12-3 or TRBV12-4 and J is TRBJ2-3; possible D gene TRBD2, 5 bases. V lost 3 bases, J lost 5 bases, and 12 bases lay in between. The CDR3 consists of 14 residues. This chain's CDR3 is CASSFVASGDTQYF. CDR3 bases: TGTGCCAGCAGTTTTGTAGCGTCAGGAGATACGCAGTATTTT.

The gene calls are TRBV5-6 and TRBJ2-6; D unclear. The CDR3 contains 13 residues. Trimming took off 4 bases at V and 4 bases at J, with 6 bases between the two ends. Germline CDR1 and CDR2: SGHDT and YYEEEE. CDR3 nucleotides: TGTGCCAGCAGCCTTAAAGGGGCCAACGTCCTGACTTTC. This encodes CASSLKGANVLTF.

The chain has TRBV5-1 and TRBJ1-1, with TRBD1 matching over 12 bases. V gave up 4 bases and J gave up 0 bases; unmatched junction bases: 7. Germline values: CDR1 SGHRS, CDR2 YFSETQ. This CDR3 is 17 amino acids long. The CDR3 protein is CASSEGQGARMNTEAFF. The CDR3 nucleotides are TGCGCCAGCAGCGAGGGACAGGGGGCGCGTATGAACACTGAAGCTTTCTTT.

The chain uses TRBV9 and TRBJ2-1; TRBD1 matches at 8 bases. The CDR3 consists of 15 residues. J gave up 1 base and V 3 bases, and 3 bases lay outside the gene matches. Germline CDR1 is SGDLS and CDR2 is YYNGEE. CDR3 sequence: CASSARDRSYNEQFF. The CDR3 coding sequence is TGTGCCAGCAGCGCCCGGGACAGGTCCTACAATGAGCAGTTCTTC.

This chain joins TRBV5-5 and TRBJ2-7; 9 nucleotides align to TRBD2. The CDR3 totals 14 residues. Trimming cost V 5 bases and J 2 bases; bases outside gene matches: 5. Germline CDR1 reads SGHKS; CDR2 reads YYEKEE (reference sequence). The CDR3 coding sequence is TGTGCCAGCAGTGTTACTAGCGGGCCCTACGAGCAGTACTTC. This sequence encodes CASSVTSGPYEQYF.

J is TRBJ2-5 and V is TRBV6-5; 7 bases match TRBD1. Germline assignment: CDR1 MNHEY and CDR2 SVGAGI. V gave up 6 bases and J gave up 3 bases; unmatched junction bases: 1. The CDR3 runs to 12 residues. The CDR3 nucleotides are TGTGCCAGCAGAGGGGGCGAAGAGACCCAGTACTTC. The encoded protein is CASRGGEETQYF.

The chain has TRBV4-3 and TRBJ1-1, with D tentatively TRBD1 (5 bases). The CDR3 runs to 12 residues. CDR1 and CDR2 (germline): LGHNA, YSLEER. V dropped 1 base and J dropped 10 bases, with 10 bases sitting between them. Here the CDR3 DNA reads TGCGCCAGCAGCCAAGTCGGGGGTGTAGCTTTCTTT. This sequence encodes CASSQVGGVAFF.

V gene TRBV29-1 combines with J gene TRBJ2-7, with TRBD1 matching over 7 bases. Trimming cost V 5 bases and J 3 bases; bases outside gene matches: 4. The germline V gene has CDR1 SQVTM and CDR2 ANQGSEA. CDR3 length: 12 amino acids. The DNA for the CDR3 is TGCAGCGTTCGACAGGGAATCTACGAGCAGTACTTC. Protein product: CSVRQGIYEQYF.

V gene TRBV3-1 combines with J gene TRBJ1-6; D not certain. The CDR3 spans 16 residues. V was shortened by 2 bases and J by 0 bases, with 8 bases between the two germline ends. Germline V gene data show CDR1 as LGHDT and CDR2 as YNNKEL (reference sequence). CDR3 DNA: TGTGCCAGCAGCCAACAGACATCCTCCTATAATTCACCCCTCCACTTT. As protein: CASSQQTSSYNSPLHF.

This clonotype came up many times. This rearrangement joins TRBV29-1 to TRBJ1-2; 12 bases match TRBD1. The CDR3 has 13 residues. The germline gives CDR1 SQVTM, CDR2 ANQGSEA. V trimming: 7 bases; J trimming: 9 bases; junction bases outside the gene matches: 9. CDR3 region: CSDSGTGGSSYTF. DNA for the CDR3: TGCAGCGACTCCGGGACAGGGGGCTCAAGCTACACCTTC.

The chain is built from TRBV9 and TRBJ1-4; 9 bases align to TRBD1. Trimming at V came to 3 bases and at J to 12 bases, leaving 15 bases not matched to a gene. CDR1 and CDR2 from the germline V gene are SGDLS and YYNGEE. The CDR3 loop spans 16 amino acids. The CDR3 loop reads CASSGALTGGPGELFF. In nucleotides, the CDR3 is TGTGCCAGCAGCGGCGCCTTGACAGGGGGGCCGGGGGAACTGTTTTTT.

This clonotype was seen ten or more times. The chain employs TRBV12-3 or TRBV12-4 and TRBJ2-2; D uncertain. V lost 6 bases, J lost 7 bases, and 15 bases lay in between. This CDR3 is built from 14 residues. CDR3 coding DNA: TGTGCCAGCAGCGCCGGACCGACTCACGGGGAGCTGTTTTTT. It specifies CASSAGPTHGELFF.

The chain has TRBV15 and TRBJ1-5, with no clear D. V was clipped by 8 bases and J by 3 bases, with 11 bases between them. The CDR3 is made up of 13 amino acids. CDR1 and CDR2 from the germline V gene are LNHNV and YYDKDF (reference sequence). The CDR3 bases are TGTGCCACCGGGAGACGTTACAATCAGCCCCAGCATTTT. Translation: CATGRRYNQPQHF.

The gene calls are TRBV9 and TRBJ2-5; 8 bases are shared with TRBD1. CDR1 and CDR2 (germline): SGDLS, YYNGEE. J lost 7 bases, V lost 4 bases, and 12 bases had no gene match. The CDR3 runs 15 residues. The CDR3 loop reads CASSPKTEQGGTQYF. Written as DNA, the CDR3 is TGTGCCAGCAGCCCAAAAACGGAACAGGGGGGGACCCAGTACTTC.

The CDR3: CASSPPGQGALNYGYTF. DNA of the CDR3: TGTGCCAGCAGCCCGCCGGGACAGGGGGCTCTCAACTATGGCTACACCTTC. J is TRBJ1-2 and V is TRBV12-3 or TRBV12-4; 12 nucleotides align to TRBD1. J gave up 2 bases and V 6 bases, and 10 bases lay outside the gene matches. The CDR3 runs 17 residues.

There are a few counts of this clonotype. The chain is built from TRBV20-1 and TRBJ2-5; D is possibly TRBD2 (5 bases). V dropped 1 base and J dropped 2 bases, with 8 bases sitting between them. The germline CDR1 and CDR2 sequences are DFQATT and SNEGSKA (reference sequence). The CDR3 covers 13 residues. The CDR3: CSARGRTQETQYF. In nucleotides, the CDR3 is TGCAGTGCTAGAGGTCGGACTCAAGAGACCCAGTACTTC.

This clonotype has just a few counts. The V gene is TRBV29-1, the J gene TRBJ2-2; D tentatively reads TRBD1 or TRBD2 (5 bases each). Germline values: CDR1 SQVTM, CDR2 ANQGSEA. This CDR3 region has 11 residues. Deletions cut 4 bases from V and 6 bases from J, with 6 bases between. CDR3 protein: CSVGGAGELFF. CDR3 sequence (DNA): TGCAGCGTTGGAGGGGCCGGGGAGCTGTTTTTT.